Following are 22 T cell receptor beta chains from one sample sequenced in a study of identical twins. MiXCR, applied by TCRdb to the 5' RACE reads, yields one record per CDR3 protein. The sample holds fewer than 500,000 distinct CDR3 sequences, 20% to 30% seen once. The sample also formed part of further work on T cells expressing NK-cell markers.

The sample consisted of CD4+ T cells sorted from blood. Receptors originate from a woman younger than 35 in good health.

This sequence joins TRBV12-3 or TRBV12-4 and TRBJ1-4, with D possibly matching TRBD1 (6 bases). With 3 bases removed from V and 6 bases from J, the gap between germline ends came to 11 bases. The CDR3 is made up of 14 amino acids. This CDR3 reads CASSLNRAHEKLFF. CDR3 sequence (DNA): TGTGCCAGCAGTTTGAACAGGGCTCATGAAAAACTGTTTTTT.

This clonotype was seen only a few times. The chain has TRBV5-6 and TRBJ1-6; possibly TRBD1 for D (6 bases). The germline CDR1 and CDR2 sequences are SGHDT and YYEEEE. The CDR3 covers 15 residues. The germline V and J ends were trimmed by 2 bases and 6 bases, with 12 bases remaining between them. The CDR3 DNA is TGTGCCAGCAGCTTCAGGGGAACGGGTAATTCACCCCTCCACTTT. Encoded protein: CASSFRGTGNSPLHF.

There are a few counts of this clonotype. The chain employs TRBV20-1 and TRBJ1-2; D gene unclear. The V gene's germline CDR1 is DFQATT and CDR2 SNEGSKA (reference sequence). V shed 4 bases and J shed 0 bases, with 9 bases lying between them. This CDR3 contains 13 residues. CDR3: CSATQRANYGYTF. In DNA, the CDR3 is TGCAGTGCTACCCAGAGAGCTAACTATGGCTACACCTTC.

The chain has TRBV5-8 and TRBJ2-5; 7 nucleotides match TRBD2. The CDR3 sequence is 15 residues long. Unmatched junction bases numbered 8, after V lost 2 bases and J lost 4 bases. CDR1 is SGHTS, CDR2 YDEGEE, per germline. The CDR3 loop reads CASSLLTGGLETQYF. The CDR3 DNA reads TGTGCCAGCAGCTTACTAACGGGAGGCCTAGAGACCCAGTACTTC.

This sequence joins TRBV12-3 or TRBV12-4 and TRBJ1-1; TRBD1 agrees at 7 bases. CDR3 size: 14 residues. J gave up 0 bases and V 7 bases, and 5 bases lay outside the gene matches. The CDR3 DNA follows: TGTGCCAGCAAAGGGGGCACAATGAACACTGAAGCTTTCTTT. Translation gives CASKGGTMNTEAFF.

The chain uses TRBV2 and TRBJ2-5; D unclear. V was cut by 6 bases and J by 9 bases, with 23 bases left in between. The CDR3 is 15 amino acids. Germline values: CDR1 SNHLY, CDR2 FYNNEI. CDR3 in DNA: TGTGCCAGCAGGGGCGACGGAAGCGCAGAGATGGCCCAGTACTTC. Protein: CASRGDGSAEMAQYF.

The genes are TRBV20-1 and TRBJ2-5; D ambiguous. The CDR3 runs 14 residues. Germline V lookup: CDR1 DFQATT, CDR2 SNEGSKA (reference sequence). The V end lost 2 bases, the J end lost 4 bases, and 14 bases lay between the germline ends. The CDR3 spells CSARLGLNRETQYF. The CDR3 DNA reads as TGCAGTGCTAGACTAGGGTTGAACCGAGAGACCCAGTACTTC.

This clonotype has more than one count but fewer than ten. The chain is built from TRBV6-1 and TRBJ2-5; TRBD2 matches 9 bases. Germline V CDR1 and CDR2: MNHNS, SASEGT. There are 15 residues in the CDR3. The trim removed 5 bases at V and 5 bases at J, leaving 9 bases unmatched. The CDR3 DNA is TGTGCCAGCAGTCCCCGGGCTAGCGGGACTGAGACCCAGTACTTC. Amino acid sequence: CASSPRASGTETQYF.

This sequence joins TRBV5-1 and TRBJ2-3; D might be TRBD2 (6 bases). Germline loops: CDR1 SGHRS, CDR2 YFSETQ. Trimming shortened V by 4 bases and J by 6 bases, and 12 bases separated the two germline ends. The length of the CDR3 is 13 residues. This CDR3 is CASSRRSGDTQYF. For the CDR3, the DNA is TGCGCCAGCAGCCGAAGGAGCGGGGATACGCAGTATTTT.

The V and J genes are TRBV7-4 and TRBJ2-5; possible D gene TRBD1, 5 bases. Trimming removed 5 bases from V and 1 base from J, with 14 bases in between. Germline values: CDR1 SGHVT, CDR2 SQSDAQ. The CDR3 is 15 residues long. The CDR3 nucleotides are TGTGCCAGCAGCCCCGTAGGGGTACCCCAAGAGACCCAGTACTTC. Translation gives CASSPVGVPQETQYF.

The chain employs TRBV29-1 and TRBJ2-1, with D possibly TRBD2 on 5 matching bases. The CDR3 sequence is 15 residues long. The germline V and J ends were trimmed by 7 bases and 0 bases, with 16 bases remaining between them. The germline gives CDR1 SQVTM, CDR2 ANQGSEA. CDR3 nucleotides: TGCAGCGGAGTCGGGGATCTAGGCTCCTACAATGAGCAGTTCTTC. Protein: CSGVGDLGSYNEQFF.

The CDR3 spells CASSNTDRGRQPQHF. The DNA for the CDR3 is TGTGCCAGCAGCAATACGGACAGGGGAAGACAGCCCCAGCATTTT. The chain joins TRBV5-5 to TRBJ1-5; 9 bases are a match to TRBD1. Germline CDR1 is SGHKS and CDR2 is YYEKEE (reference sequence). V dropped 4 bases and J dropped 7; count of bases not matched to a gene: 9. The CDR3 sequence is 15 residues long.

In the case of this clonotype: Since no conserved phenylalanine or tryptophan closes the CDR3, a read error is the likely cause. The chain has TRBV29-1 and TRBJ1-2; 8 bases line up with TRBD1. The length of the CDR3 is 13 residues. With V trimmed by 4 bases and J by 6 bases, 7 bases remained unmatched. Germline-derived CDR1 and CDR2 are SQVTM and ANQGSEA. CDR3 region: CSVGSGQGDGYTL. The CDR3 DNA follows: TGCAGCGTTGGGTCAGGACAGGGAGATGGCTACACCCTC.

The chain is built from TRBV9 and TRBJ2-3, with 9 bases matching TRBD1. Trimming at V came to 0 bases and at J to 6 bases, leaving 8 bases not matched to a gene. The CDR3 consists of 16 residues. Germline V gene data show CDR1 as SGDLS and CDR2 as YYNGEE. Here the CDR3 reads CASSVGGDRVRDTQYF. The CDR3 DNA reads as TGTGCCAGCAGCGTAGGCGGGGACAGGGTAAGGGATACGCAGTATTTT. The full variable domain, rest sourced from reference TRBV9 and TRBJ2-3, is DSGVTQTPKHLITATGQRVTLRCSPRSGDLSVYWYQQSLDQGLQFLIQYYNGEERAKGNILERFSAQQFPDLHSELNLSSLELGDSALYFCASSVGGDRVRDTQYFGPGTRLTVL.

The gene calls are TRBV2 and TRBJ2-1; D remains ambiguous. The V and J ends lost 3 bases and 3 bases respectively, with 3 bases between them. This CDR3 spans 12 amino acids. Germline CDR1 and CDR2: SNHLY and FYNNEI. The CDR3: CASSDDYNEQFF. CDR3 coding DNA: TGTGCCAGCAGTGATGACTACAATGAGCAGTTCTTC.

This clonotype was counted ten times or more. The chain couples TRBV12-3 or TRBV12-4 to TRBJ1-2; 8 bases align to TRBD1. This CDR3 contains 12 residues. V lost 3 bases, J lost 7 bases, and 1 base stayed unmatched. CDR3 sequence (DNA): TGTGCCAGCAGTTTCGGGACAGGTGGCTACACCTTC. This sequence encodes CASSFGTGGYTF.

The chain recombines TRBV30 with TRBJ2-3, with 10 bases matching TRBD2. The ends lost 5 bases at V and 3 bases at J; junction bases unmatched: 5. Germline CDR1 and CDR2: GTSNPN and SVGIG (reference sequence). This CDR3 is built from 14 residues. The CDR3 protein is CAWGTSGITDTQYF. The CDR3 bases are TGTGCCTGGGGAACTAGCGGGATAACAGATACGCAGTATTTT.

This clonotype was seen a single time. The chain carries TRBV6-1 and TRBJ1-6, with a possible D match to TRBD1 (6 bases). Germline assignment: CDR1 MNHNS and CDR2 SASEGT. The CDR3 is made up of 15 amino acids. V lost 6 bases, J lost 8 bases, and 17 bases lay in between. The CDR3 DNA sequence: TGTGCCAGCAGGCTACCAGGGGCGAGGCATTCACCCCTCCACTTT. Residues: CASRLPGARHSPLHF.

The CDR3 nucleotides are TGTGCCAGCAGCTTAGCATCAGGGCAGCCAGTCGGGCAGTACTTC. It yields the protein CASSLASGQPVGQYF. This chain links TRBV7-2 with TRBJ2-7, with D possibly TRBD1 on 5 matching bases. The CDR3 is 15 residues long. The V gene's germline CDR1 is SGHTA and CDR2 FQGNSA. V lost 0 bases and J lost 9, with 18 bases in between.

The chain is built from TRBV5-1 and TRBJ1-4, with D unresolved. Germline CDR1 SGHRS, CDR2 YFSETQ. CDR3 length equals 15 residues. Trimming took 0 bases from V and 10 from J, leaving 16 bases between them. CDR3 residues: CASSLAPGGDGKLFF. For the CDR3, the DNA is TGCGCCAGCAGCTTGGCTCCGGGCGGGGATGGAAAACTGTTTTTT. The whole variable domain, filled in from reference TRBV5-1 and TRBJ1-4, reads KAGVTQTPRYLIKTRGQQVTLSCSPISGHRSVSWYQQTPGQGLQFLFEYFSETQRNKGNFPGRFSGRQFSNSRSEMNVSTLELGDSALYLCASSLAPGGDGKLFFGSGTQLSVL.

This clonotype was observed a few times. The rearrangement uses TRBV4-3 and TRBJ2-4; perhaps TRBD1 as D (6 bases). V lost 4 bases and J 16 bases, leaving 17 bases between the germline ends. CDR1 and CDR2 from the germline V gene are LGHNA and YSLEER. The CDR3 totals 12 residues. The CDR3 sequence is CASSLIRDTAYF. The DNA of the CDR3 is TGCGCCAGCAGCCTGATACGGGACACGGCTTACTTC.

The chain is built from TRBV5-6 and TRBJ2-7, with D possibly TRBD1 on 6 matching bases. This CDR3 has 14 residues. V was shortened by 4 bases and J by 1 base, with 12 bases between the two germline ends. Germline V gene lookup returns CDR1 SGHDT and CDR2 YYEEEE. The CDR3 nucleotides are TGTGCCAGCAGCCGCAGGGGAATTTCCTACGAGCAGTACTTC. Its translation is CASSRRGISYEQYF.